This T cell receptor (beta chain) was retrieved from a study of beta chain features in type 1 diabetes. Whole-study findings and limits: Moderately but significantly shorter TCRB CDR3s were found in Type 1 diabetes patients in all four CD4+ subsets.

In its sample, this clone was seen a few times. Its antigen is unknown. The authors reverse transcribed all of the isolated RNA, so sequencing captured expressed TCRB transcripts. Method: immunoSEQ multiplex PCR; TCRdb's copy keeps in-frame clones and lacks some. The table has more than 100,000 clones, about a sixth seen once. Germline assignment: CDR1 MNHEY and CDR2 SMNVEV (reference sequence). This CDR3 has 13 amino acids. The V and J ends lost 3 bases and 5 bases respectively, with 10 bases between them. The TCR originated in a young man with type 1 diabetes. Sequenced sample: central memory CD4+ T cells from blood. V gene TRBV27 combines with J gene TRBJ2-5; D unresolved. CDR3 nucleotides: TGTGCCAGCAGTTTGCAGAGCAGGGAGACCCAGTACTTC. Its translation is CASSLQSRETQYF.